What follows are 6 T cell receptor beta chains derived from one specimen sequenced in a study of blood T cell repertoires in COVID-19 (dated by TCRdb to about 2020). Library prep was done by the immunoSEQ multiplex PCR assay. As stored in TCRdb, this immuneACCESS dataset retains in-frame rearrangements with V and J assigned. A fraction of the clones does not appear; measured against another copy, unresolved V genes explain less than half of the discrepancy, and the remainder lacks a known reason. This sample gives about 75,000 clones in total; 88% of them show up just once. The ten largest clones take up under 25% of the sample. Sample: peripheral blood. The receptor set was obtained from a human donor in a cohort sampled during active COVID-19.

V is TRBV4-3 and J is TRBJ2-3, with unresolved D. With 0 bases removed from V and 0 bases from J, the gap between germline ends came to 7 bases. The CDR3 has 15 amino acids. From germline, CDR1 is LGHNA and CDR2 YSLEER. The CDR3 nucleotides are TGCGCCAGCAGCCAAGAGCTAGACAGCACAGATACGCAGTATTTT. This translates into CASSQELDSTDTQYF.

This sequence joins TRBV4-1 and TRBJ1-5, with 9 bases aligning to TRBD1. CDR1 MGHRA and CDR2 YSYEKL come from the germline V gene. Trimming cost V 6 bases and J 3 bases; bases outside gene matches: 3. The CDR3 is 14 residues long. The CDR3 region has the DNA TGCGCCAGCAGTCGGACAGGGGTCAATCAGCCCCAGCATTTT. This codes for CASSRTGVNQPQHF.

This chain connects TRBV7-2 to TRBJ2-1; 10 bases agree with TRBD2. The J segment lost 6 bases and the V segment lost 5 bases, leaving 7 bases of the junction unmatched. This CDR3 contains 15 residues. From germline, CDR1 is SGHTA and CDR2 FQGNSA. The CDR3 region is CASSLSGGAGNEQFF. CDR3 in DNA: TGTGCCAGCAGCCTCAGCGGGGGGGCCGGCAATGAGCAGTTCTTC.

This clone came up once. The rearrangement links TRBV13 to TRBJ2-1; D is possibly TRBD2 (6 bases). Trimming took off 1 base at V and 7 bases at J, with 11 bases between the two ends. CDR1 PRHDT and CDR2 FYEKMQ come from the germline V gene (reference sequence). The CDR3 totals 14 residues. This CDR3 reads CASSLDAGGNEQFF. In DNA form, the CDR3 reads TGTGCCAGCAGCTTAGATGCAGGAGGGAATGAGCAGTTCTTC.

V gene TRBV18 combines with J gene TRBJ2-1, with D possibly being TRBD2 (5 bases). Trimming took off 3 bases at V and 5 bases at J, with 11 bases between the two ends. The CDR3 length is 14 residues. CDR1 is KGHSH, CDR2 LQKENI, per germline. CDR3 in DNA: TGTGCCAGCTCACCGGCTAGCTCGAACAATGAGCAGTTCTTC. This encodes CASSPASSNNEQFF. Variable domain in full (rest from reference TRBV18 and TRBJ2-1): NAGVMQNPRHLVRRRGQEARLRCSPMKGHSHVYWYRQLPEEGLKFMVYLQKENIIDESGMPKERFSAEFPKEGPSILRIQQVVRGDSAAYFCASSPASSNNEQFFGPGTRLTVL.

V usage is TRBV12-3 or TRBV12-4 and J usage is TRBJ1-1; D gene uncertain. The V end was cut by 3 bases, the J end by 3 bases, with 8 bases between. The CDR3 is 13 residues long. The CDR3 bases are TGTGCCAGCAGTTTGGCGGGATACACTGAAGCTTTCTTT. This sequence encodes CASSLAGYTEAFF.